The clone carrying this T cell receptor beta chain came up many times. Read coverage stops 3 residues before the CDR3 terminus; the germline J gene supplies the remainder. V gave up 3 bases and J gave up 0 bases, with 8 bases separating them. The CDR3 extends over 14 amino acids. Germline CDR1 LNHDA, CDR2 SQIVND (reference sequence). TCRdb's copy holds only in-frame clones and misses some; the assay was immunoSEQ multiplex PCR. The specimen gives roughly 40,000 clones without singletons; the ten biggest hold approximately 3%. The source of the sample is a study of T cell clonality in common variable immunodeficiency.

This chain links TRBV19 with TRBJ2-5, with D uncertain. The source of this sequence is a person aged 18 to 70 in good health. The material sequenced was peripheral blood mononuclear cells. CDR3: CASSIPRDQETQYF. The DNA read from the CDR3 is TGTGCCAGTAGTATCCCCAGAGACCAAGAGACC. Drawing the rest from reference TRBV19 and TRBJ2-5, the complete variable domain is DGGITQSPKYLFRKEGQNVTLSCEQNLNHDAMYWYRQDPGQGLRLIYYSQIVNDFQKGDIAEGYSVSREKKESFPLTVTSAQKNPTAFYLCASSIPRDQETQYFGPGTRLLVL.